This record covers a single T cell receptor beta chain. The entry originates in a study of OX40 agonist ivuxolimab in advanced cancers. Whole-study context: Hepatocellular carcinoma, melanoma, renal cell or head and neck cancer was diagnosed in the dose-escalation patients. The study reported partial responses in three patients: one hepatocellular carcinoma, two cutaneous melanoma.

The data were produced by immunoSEQ multiplex PCR, yet TCRdb's version contains in-frame clones alone and is incomplete. The profile shows 35,000 to 50,000 clones, around 89% of them singletons. Autoimmune disease history or systemic immunosuppression meant exclusion. Drawing of blood for sampling happened at baseline, at cycle 4 day 1, and at cycle 7 day 1. The material was CD4+ or CD8+ T cells sorted from blood, obtained in a trial of the OX40 agonist ivuxolimab. This receptor was obtained from an adult with an advanced solid tumor such as melanoma, head and neck, liver or kidney cancer.

The CDR3 reads CASSHHRGTNYGYTF. The CDR3 DNA follows: TGTGCCAGCAGTCACCACAGGGGAACTAACTATGGCTACACCTTC. The chain uses TRBV27 and TRBJ1-2; TRBD1 agrees at 7 bases. Germline V gene sequence: CDR1 MNHEY, CDR2 SMNVEV (reference sequence). V gave up 5 bases and J gave up 0 bases; unmatched junction bases: 6. There are 15 residues in the CDR3.